These 30 T cell receptor beta chains originate from one sample sequenced in a study of shared clonotypes between healthy human individuals. TCRdb's table, derived via immunoSEQ multiplex PCR, lists solely in-frame clones and lacks some. The sample has 230,000 or so clones, about 69% seen once; the top ten hold around 10%. Sequenced sample: memory CD4+ T cells sorted from blood. Regarding subset: CD45RA-negative fraction. The receptors derive from a man aged 25 to 40 in good health.

The chain links TRBV9 to TRBJ2-5; 8 positions match TRBD1. This CDR3 has 13 amino acids. Germline V gene sequence: CDR1 SGDLS, CDR2 YYNGEE. For the CDR3, the DNA is TGTGCGTCAGGCAGGGGGCTTTCAGAGACCCAGTACTTC. This encodes CASGRGLSETQYF. The full variable domain, in which reference TRBV9 and TRBJ2-5 provide the parts outside the CDR3, is DSGVTQTPKHLITATGQRVTLRCSPRSGDLSVYWYQQSLDQGLQFLIQYYNGEERAKGNILERFSAQQFPDLHSELNLSSLELGDSALYFCASGRGLSETQYFGPGTRLLVL.

The J gene is TRBJ1-5, the V gene TRBV25-1; tentatively, D is TRBD1 (5 bases). Trimming shortened V by 2 bases and J by 2 bases, and 13 bases separated the two germline ends. Germline CDR1 reads MGHDK; CDR2 reads SYGVNS. The CDR3 sequence is 16 residues long. This CDR3 reads CASSEQEGLGNQPQHF. The CDR3 region has the DNA TGTGCCAGCAGTGAACAGGAGGGGTTGGGCAATCAGCCCCAGCATTTT.

J is TRBJ2-7 and V is TRBV20-1, with D possibly being TRBD1 (6 bases). The CDR3 has 11 amino acids. Trimming stripped 6 bases from V and 6 bases from J, with 12 bases between. The germline gives CDR1 DFQATT, CDR2 SNEGSKA (reference sequence). The CDR3 region has the DNA TGCAGTGCGTACAGGGATCCCGAGCAGTACTTC. Protein sequence: CSAYRDPEQYF.

This clone showed up many times. The J gene is TRBJ2-1, the V gene TRBV4-3, with TRBD2 matching 7 bases. CDR3 length: 14 amino acids. V shed 0 bases and J 10 bases; nucleotides not matched to a gene: 6. CDR1 and CDR2 from the germline V gene are LGHNA and YSLEER. CDR3 region: CASSQDGRGGEQFF. CDR3 nucleotides: TGCGCCAGCAGCCAAGACGGTCGGGGAGGGGAGCAGTTCTTC.

The chain links TRBV29-1 to TRBJ2-5, with unresolved D. The CDR3 is 14 amino acids. Germline CDR1 is SQVTM and CDR2 is ANQGSEA. Trimming removed 4 bases at V and 3 bases at J, with 15 bases between. Here the CDR3 DNA reads TGCAGCGTTGCCCACGGGTCAGGTGAAGAGACCCAGTACTTC. Translated, it gives CSVAHGSGEETQYF.

This chain connects TRBV7-2 to TRBJ1-4; D possibly corresponds to TRBD1 (5 bases). This CDR3 is built from 15 residues. V was clipped by 6 bases and J by 7 bases, with 18 bases between them. The germline V gene has CDR1 SGHTA and CDR2 FQGNSA. CDR3 DNA sequence: TGTGCCAGCAGACCAGGTTGGGGGTTCGGTGAAAAACTGTTTTTT. Residues: CASRPGWGFGEKLFF. The whole variable domain, remainder taken from reference TRBV7-2 and TRBJ1-4, is GAGVSQSPSNKVTEKGKDVELRCDPISGHTALYWYRQSLGQGLEFLIYFQGNSAPDKSGLPSDRFSAERTGGSVSTLTIQRTQQEDSAVYLCASRPGWGFGEKLFFGSGTQLSVL.

The rearrangement joins TRBV6-1 to TRBJ2-5; 8 bases map to TRBD2. CDR3 length: 14 residues. Germline V gene data show CDR1 as MNHNS and CDR2 as SASEGT. With V trimmed by 4 bases and J by 5 bases, 6 bases remained unmatched. CDR3 nucleotides: TGTGCCAGCAGTGGCCGGGGGGGTTGGGAGACCCAGTACTTC. It yields the protein CASSGRGGWETQYF.

The rearrangement uses TRBV7-2 and TRBJ1-4, with a tentative D call TRBD1 (5 bases). This CDR3 has 14 amino acids. CDR1 and CDR2 (germline): SGHTA, FQGNSA. Deletions cut 5 bases from V and 8 bases from J, with 15 bases between. CDR3 nucleotide sequence: TGTGCCAGCAGCCTATGGGGGGTCGGGGAAAAACTGTTTTTT. Its protein is CASSLWGVGEKLFF.

This clone came up once. The genes are TRBV7-8 and TRBJ2-1; 11 bases match TRBD2. The CDR3 is 15 residues long. CDR1 and CDR2 from the germline V gene are SGHVS and FQNEAQ. After removal of 5 bases from V and 10 bases from J, the junction contained 10 bases not matched to a gene. The CDR3 loop reads CASSTTSGGRGEQFF. The CDR3 nucleotides read TGTGCCAGCAGCACAACTAGCGGGGGCCGGGGAGAGCAGTTCTTC.

This clone has more than one count but fewer than ten. The V gene is TRBV27, the J gene TRBJ1-2; no reliable D call. V was shortened by 3 bases and J by 2 bases, with 10 bases between the two germline ends. CDR1 and CDR2 (germline): MNHEY, SMNVEV (reference sequence). The CDR3 has 14 amino acids. The CDR3 DNA is TGTGCCAGCAGTTTCAGGACGGGGAACTATGGCTACACCTTC. It codes for CASSFRTGNYGYTF.

The chain combines TRBV5-1 with TRBJ2-2; 9 positions match TRBD2. Germline lookup yields CDR1 SGHRS and CDR2 YFSETQ. V shed 2 bases and J 0 bases; nucleotides not matched to a gene: 5. The CDR3 consists of 17 residues. CDR3 nucleotide sequence: TGCGCCAGCAGCTTAATTCTAGCGGGAACGAACACCGGGGAGCTGTTTTTT. As protein: CASSLILAGTNTGELFF. The whole variable domain, filled in from reference TRBV5-1 and TRBJ2-2, reads KAGVTQTPRYLIKTRGQQVTLSCSPISGHRSVSWYQQTPGQGLQFLFEYFSETQRNKGNFPGRFSGRQFSNSRSEMNVSTLELGDSALYLCASSLILAGTNTGELFFGEGSRLTVL.

The rearrangement links TRBV6-1 to TRBJ2-7; possibly TRBD1 or TRBD2 for D (6 bases each). The V end was cut by 8 bases, the J end by 9 bases, with 20 bases between. Germline V gene sequence: CDR1 MNHNS, CDR2 SASEGT. CDR3 length: 13 amino acids. CDR3 nucleotides: TGTGCCAGCCTTACAAATCCACAGGGACTGCAGTACTTC. Amino acids: CASLTNPQGLQYF.

This clone has more than one count but fewer than ten. This chain connects TRBV28 to TRBJ1-2; TRBD1 matches 7 bases. The CDR3 runs to 17 residues. CDR1 is MDHEN and CDR2 is SYDVKM in the germline V gene. J was trimmed by 0 bases and V by 6 bases; bases with no gene match: 13. This CDR3 reads CASSRRRGKKANYGYTF. Written as DNA, the CDR3 is TGTGCCAGCAGCCGTCGCAGGGGGAAGAAGGCTAACTATGGCTACACCTTC.

This clone has a handful of counts. This sequence joins TRBV5-5 and TRBJ2-3; 11 nucleotides align to TRBD2. The CDR3 spans 18 residues. J gave up 0 bases and V 4 bases, and 10 bases lay outside the gene matches. CDR1 SGHKS and CDR2 YYEKEE come from the germline V gene (reference sequence). This CDR3 is CASSLRLAGTTSTDTQYF. CDR3 bases: TGTGCCAGCAGCCTAAGACTAGCGGGGACGACTAGCACAGATACGCAGTATTTT. Full variable domain (missing parts from reference TRBV5-5 and TRBJ2-3): DAGVTQSPTHLIKTRGQQVTLRCSPISGHKSVSWYQQVLGQGPQFIFQYYEKEERGRGNFPDRFSARQFPNYSSELNVNALLLGDSALYLCASSLRLAGTTSTDTQYFGPGTRLTVL.

This rearrangement joins TRBV7-2 to TRBJ2-1; D uncertain. The CDR3 consists of 15 residues. Germline lookup yields CDR1 SGHTA and CDR2 FQGNSA. Trimming took 5 bases from V and 3 from J, leaving 14 bases between them. The CDR3 coding sequence is TGTGCCAGCAGCCTAACGGGCCGAGGCTACAATGAGCAGTTCTTC. This sequence encodes CASSLTGRGYNEQFF.

As concerns this clone: The junction differs from germline at one of its ends, possibly a read error. V and J are TRBV11-3 and TRBJ1-2; 7 bases fit TRBD1. The CDR3 totals 15 residues. Germline loops: CDR1 SGHNT, CDR2 YENEEA. Written as DNA, the CDR3 is TGCGCCAGCAGCCCCCGGGACAGTGGCGGGTATGGCTACACCTTC. Its translation: CASSPRDSGGYGYTF. The entire variable domain, with the rest obtained from reference TRBV11-3 and TRBJ1-2, is as follows: EAGVVQSPRYKIIEKKQPVAFWCNPISGHNTLYWYLQNLGQGPELLIRYENEEAVDDSQLPKDRFSAERLKGVDSTLKIQPAELGDSAVYLCASSPRDSGGYGYTFGSGTRLTVV.

The CDR3 sequence: CASSHRSGSQETQYF. The CDR3 DNA reads TGTGCCAGCAGCCACCGTAGCGGGAGCCAAGAGACCCAGTACTTC. V and J are TRBV14 and TRBJ2-5; 9 bases fit TRBD2. CDR3 length: 15 amino acids. Per the germline V gene, CDR1 is SGHDN and CDR2 is FVKESK. Germline trimming cut 3 bases from V and 1 base from J; bases unmatched to any gene: 3. Combining the CDR3 with reference TRBV14 and TRBJ2-5 gives the whole variable domain EAGVTQFPSHSVIEKGQTVTLRCDPISGHDNLYWYRRVMGKEIKFLLHFVKESKQDESGMPNNRFLAERTGGTYSTLKVQPAELEDSGVYFCASSHRSGSQETQYFGPGTRLLVL.

The chain combines TRBV25-1 with TRBJ2-1, with D uncertain. CDR1 is MGHDK, CDR2 SYGVNS, per germline. With 2 bases removed from V and 3 bases from J, the gap between germline ends came to 8 bases. The length of the CDR3 is 14 residues. The CDR3 sequence is CASSETWLYNEQFF. For the CDR3, the DNA is TGTGCCAGCAGTGAAACGTGGCTCTACAATGAGCAGTTCTTC.

CDR3 nucleotides: TGTGCCAGCAGTTCCCTAAGGGTTTCCTACAATGAGCAGTTCTTC. Its protein is CASSSLRVSYNEQFF. The rearrangement joins TRBV28 to TRBJ2-1; D call uncertain. V lost 4 bases, J lost 1 base, and 11 bases lay in between. CDR1 is MDHEN and CDR2 is SYDVKM in the germline V gene. This CDR3 is built from 15 residues.

This sequence joins TRBV5-4 and TRBJ2-7; 9 bases match TRBD1. The germline V gene has CDR1 SGHNT and CDR2 YYREEE (reference sequence). The CDR3 loop spans 14 amino acids. The J segment lost 7 bases and the V segment lost 5 bases, leaving 10 bases of the junction unmatched. The CDR3 DNA is TGTGCCAGCAGTCCCGGGGGACAGGGCTGGGAGCAGTACTTC. It codes for CASSPGGQGWEQYF.

This chain joins TRBV4-2 and TRBJ2-5; a possible D gene is TRBD2 (6 bases). The CDR3 loop spans 15 amino acids. V was trimmed by 5 bases and J by 0 bases, leaving 13 bases between them. The germline V gene encodes CDR1 LGHNA and CDR2 YNFKEQ. In nucleotides, the CDR3 is TGTGCCAGCAGCGGAGGACTAACCAACCAAGAGACCCAGTACTTC. This encodes CASSGGLTNQETQYF.

The J gene is TRBJ2-7, the V gene TRBV5-5; D not resolved. The CDR3 length is 11 residues. V lost 5 bases, J lost 4 bases, and 7 bases lay in between. In germline, CDR1 is SGHKS, CDR2 YYEKEE (reference sequence). In DNA, the CDR3 is TGTGCCAGCAGGGTGGATTACGAGCAGTACTTC. Amino acids: CASRVDYEQYF.

This clone was observed a few times. The chain carries TRBV10-3 and TRBJ1-5, with TRBD1 matching 9 bases. The CDR3 extends over 13 amino acids. Germline-derived CDR1 and CDR2 are ENHRY and SYGVKD. CDR3 region: CAITGGLGQPQHF. For the CDR3, the DNA is TGTGCAATTACAGGGGGCCTTGGTCAGCCCCAGCATTTT.

Only a few counts were recorded for this clone. This sequence joins TRBV7-9 and TRBJ2-7, with 8 bases matching TRBD2. The CDR3 extends over 14 amino acids. Trimming cost V 6 bases and J 2 bases; bases outside gene matches: 6. Germline lookup yields CDR1 SEHNR and CDR2 FQNEAQ (reference sequence). CDR3 in amino acids: CASRKTSGTYEQYF. CDR3 DNA sequence: TGTGCCAGCAGGAAAACTAGCGGTACCTACGAGCAGTACTTC.

The J gene is TRBJ2-7, the V gene TRBV2; tentatively, D is TRBD1 (5 bases). The germline V gene has CDR1 SNHLY and CDR2 FYNNEI. Trimming took off 1 base at V and 4 bases at J, with 11 bases between the two ends. This CDR3 comprises 14 residues. DNA for the CDR3: TGTGCCAGCAGTGAAGGGACAAAAGATTACGAGCAGTACTTC. Protein sequence: CASSEGTKDYEQYF.

The rearrangement joins TRBV29-1 to TRBJ2-7; possibly TRBD1 for D (6 bases). V lost 3 bases to trimming and J lost 3 bases, with 15 bases between them. The V gene's germline CDR1 is SQVTM and CDR2 ANQGSEA. This CDR3 is built from 14 residues. The CDR3 sequence: CSVDRAGAGYEQYF. As DNA, the CDR3 is TGCAGCGTTGATCGGGCAGGGGCCGGCTACGAGCAGTACTTC.

The chain joins TRBV7-8 to TRBJ1-5; 9 nucleotides align to TRBD1. This CDR3 spans 17 amino acids. Per the germline V gene, CDR1 is SGHVS and CDR2 is FQNEAQ. The V and J ends lost 5 bases and 0 bases, in that order; junction bases with no gene match: 8. The CDR3 nucleotides are TGTGCCAGCAGCCTGGGACAGGGAATCATTAGCAATCAGCCCCAGCATTTT. As protein: CASSLGQGIISNQPQHF.

The CDR3 region is CASSVAGNQETQYF. The DNA of the CDR3 is TGTGCCAGCAGCGTAGCGGGTAACCAAGAGACCCAGTACTTC. This chain uses TRBV9 with TRBJ2-5, with unresolved D. Germline V lookup: CDR1 SGDLS, CDR2 YYNGEE. The CDR3 is 14 amino acids. V was clipped by 0 bases and J by 0 bases, with 6 bases between them.

The V gene is TRBV28, the J gene TRBJ2-7; D is perhaps TRBD2 (5 bases). Germline V gene data show CDR1 as MDHEN and CDR2 as SYDVKM. The ends were cut back, 10 bases at V and 4 bases at J, with 17 bases in the middle. The CDR3 length is 13 residues. CDR3 nucleotide sequence: TGTGCCACTGGACGGGGAGTAGGATACGAGCAGTACTTC. Translating it yields CATGRGVGYEQYF.

The chain carries TRBV14 and TRBJ2-3, with D tentatively TRBD1 or TRBD2 (6 bases each). Germline values: CDR1 SGHDN, CDR2 FVKESK. The CDR3 contains 16 residues. The ends were cut back, 0 bases at V and 1 base at J, with 11 bases in the middle. CDR3 sequence reads: CASSQDPGAGTDTQYF. Written as DNA, the CDR3 is TGTGCCAGCAGCCAAGACCCGGGGGCTGGCACAGATACGCAGTATTTT.